This entry lists 14 T cell receptor beta chains sequenced from one sample in a study of T cell responses to AZD1222 COVID-19 vaccine. Using immunoSEQ multiplex PCR, the repertoire was profiled, and TCRdb retains in-frame clones only, with some absent. The repertoire has 100,000 to 150,000 clones, around 89% of them found once; the top ten carry around 10%. Sequenced material: peripheral blood, taken on day 0 of MenACWY control vaccination. The receptors come from an adult in good health.

This clone showed up just a few times. This sequence joins TRBV28 and TRBJ2-7, with D perhaps matching TRBD2 (6 bases). CDR1 MDHEN and CDR2 SYDVKM come from the germline V gene. The CDR3 contains 14 residues. V was trimmed by 5 bases and J by 2 bases, leaving 13 bases between them. CDR3 sequence (DNA): TGTGCCAGCAGTGGGGACTCATCCGCCTACGAGCAGTACTTC. The encoded protein is CASSGDSSAYEQYF.

This clone was counted between two and nine times. The CDR3 region is CASSLLYNEQFF. As DNA, the CDR3 is TGTGCCAGCAGCTTGCTCTACAATGAGCAGTTCTTC. This chain connects TRBV5-5 to TRBJ2-1, with D uncertain. The CDR3 sequence is 12 residues long. Trimming removed 1 base from V and 3 bases from J, with 2 bases in between. Germline CDR1 and CDR2: SGHKS and YYEKEE (reference sequence).

This clone was counted only a few times. This chain uses TRBV19 with TRBJ1-1; D gene unclear. The CDR3 has 14 residues. Germline assignment: CDR1 LNHDA and CDR2 SQIVND (reference sequence). The V gene lost 5 bases and the J gene lost 2 bases, with 12 bases spanning the gap. The CDR3 nucleotides read TGTGCCAGTAGTCCCCTTTCGTCCAACACTGAAGCTTTCTTT. Its translation is CASSPLSSNTEAFF.

The J gene is TRBJ2-2, the V gene TRBV4-2; D gene uncertain. The germline CDR1 and CDR2 sequences are LGHNA and YNFKEQ. Trimming took 2 bases from V and 7 from J, leaving 11 bases between them. The CDR3 covers 14 residues. CDR3 in amino acids: CASSQMFGDGELFF. In DNA form, the CDR3 reads TGTGCCAGCAGCCAAATGTTTGGGGACGGGGAGCTGTTTTTT.

The chain recombines TRBV7-9 with TRBJ2-2, with a weak D call TRBD2 (5 bases). Germline CDR1 reads SEHNR; CDR2 reads FQNEAQ (reference sequence). This CDR3 comprises 16 residues. The V end lost 5 bases, the J end lost 4 bases, and 17 bases lay between the germline ends. CDR3 DNA sequence: TGTGCCAGCAGCCCCCCGCTGGGAGTCACCACCGGGGAGCTGTTTTTT. This translates into CASSPPLGVTTGELFF.

In DNA, the CDR3 is TGCGCCAGCAGGGACAATCTGGGGACTGAAGCTTTCTTT. Its translation is CASRDNLGTEAFF. The genes are TRBV10-1 and TRBJ1-1, with D maybe TRBD1 (5 bases). Germline V CDR1 and CDR2: WNHNN, SYGVQD (reference sequence). V shed 6 bases and J shed 5 bases, with 13 bases lying between them. The CDR3 length is 13 residues.

The chain links TRBV7-9 to TRBJ2-3, with D perhaps TRBD1 (5 bases). V shed 1 base and J shed 5 bases, with 7 bases lying between them. This CDR3 contains 13 residues. Germline CDR1 is SEHNR and CDR2 is FQNEAQ (reference sequence). In nucleotides, the CDR3 is TGTGCCAGCAGCTTAGGCAGGGAAGATACGCAGTATTTT. It is translated as CASSLGREDTQYF.

The genes are TRBV7-9 and TRBJ2-1; D is possibly TRBD1 (5 bases). Between the trimmed V and J ends, which lost 0 bases and 8 bases, there was a span of 26 bases. Germline V gene data show CDR1 as SEHNR and CDR2 as FQNEAQ (reference sequence). CDR3 length equals 19 residues. The CDR3 region is CASSLAYLGPSAKGDEQFF. DNA of the CDR3: TGTGCCAGCAGCTTAGCGTATCTCGGCCCCAGCGCTAAAGGGGATGAGCAGTTCTTC.

This rearrangement joins TRBV2 to TRBJ2-5; D not resolved. Germline V gene sequence: CDR1 SNHLY, CDR2 FYNNEI. Trimming stripped 7 bases from V and 1 base from J, with 16 bases between. This CDR3 comprises 15 residues. The CDR3 sequence: CASTTLRSGQETQYF. The CDR3 bases are TGTGCCAGCACCACACTGAGGTCGGGCCAAGAGACCCAGTACTTC.

V gene TRBV27 combines with J gene TRBJ2-7, with 10 bases lining up with TRBD1. V gave up 5 bases and J gave up 2 bases; unmatched junction bases: 6. The CDR3 sequence is 15 residues long. In germline, CDR1 is MNHEY, CDR2 SMNVEV (reference sequence). In nucleotides, the CDR3 is TGTGCCAGCAGTAGGGGGACAGGGGACACCTACGAGCAGTACTTC. It translates to CASSRGTGDTYEQYF.

The gene calls are TRBV19 and TRBJ1-1; D unresolved. CDR3 length equals 13 residues. Germline loops: CDR1 LNHDA, CDR2 SQIVND (reference sequence). V lost 4 bases and J lost 5, with 11 bases in between. CDR3 DNA sequence: TGTGCCAGTAGTAATGGGATGTTTACTGAAGCTTTCTTT. Its translation: CASSNGMFTEAFF.

The J gene is TRBJ1-6, the V gene TRBV9; D is uncertain. The V gene lost 3 bases and the J gene lost 3 bases, with 10 bases spanning the gap. The CDR3 totals 15 residues. The germline CDR1 and CDR2 sequences are SGDLS and YYNGEE. This chain's CDR3 is CASSAEGFYNSPLHF. In nucleotides, the CDR3 is TGTGCCAGCAGCGCCGAGGGTTTCTATAATTCACCCCTCCACTTT.

This chain links TRBV9 with TRBJ2-7, with 7 nucleotides matching TRBD2. The germline V gene has CDR1 SGDLS and CDR2 YYNGEE. J was trimmed by 2 bases and V by 0 bases; bases with no gene match: 2. The length of the CDR3 is 14 residues. The CDR3 sequence: CASSVAGGTYEQYF. DNA for the CDR3: TGTGCCAGCAGCGTAGCGGGAGGAACCTACGAGCAGTACTTC.

The V and J genes are TRBV6-5 and TRBJ1-1; D ambiguous. The CDR3 has 13 amino acids. The germline gives CDR1 MNHEY, CDR2 SVGAGI. V was trimmed by 6 bases and J by 6 bases, leaving 14 bases between them. CDR3 in DNA: TGTGCCAGCAGGGGTGGGAGTCTTGCTGAAGCTTTCTTT. This encodes CASRGGSLAEAFF.